The 30 T cell receptor beta chains reported below all come from one sample, sequenced in a study of blood T cell repertoires in COVID-19. Sequenced by immunoSEQ multiplex PCR; TCRdb stores in-frame clones only, minus some. Among under 350,000 clones listed, around 90% were seen once. Specimen: PBMCs or T cells enriched from blood (not recorded which). These receptor sequences come from a woman between 40 and 50 years old who had recovered from COVID-19.

The chain carries TRBV5-1 and TRBJ2-7, with 8 positions matching TRBD1. V lost 2 bases to trimming and J lost 0 bases; unmatched junction nucleotides: 4. The CDR3 consists of 15 residues. Germline CDR1 reads SGHRS; CDR2 reads YFSETQ. DNA for the CDR3: TGCGCCAGCAGCTTTGGCGGGACAGGCTCCTACGAGCAGTACTTC. It yields the protein CASSFGGTGSYEQYF.

The rearrangement uses TRBV7-8 and TRBJ1-2, with 9 bases matching TRBD1. There are 14 residues in the CDR3. J was trimmed by 7 bases and V by 6 bases; bases with no gene match: 9. Germline V gene sequence: CDR1 SGHVS, CDR2 FQNEAQ. The CDR3 sequence is CASSLGTGTPGYTF. The CDR3, as DNA: TGTGCCAGCAGTTTGGGGACAGGGACCCCTGGCTACACCTTC.

The V call is TRBV30, the J call TRBJ1-2, with D perhaps TRBD1 (5 bases). CDR1 is GTSNPN and CDR2 is SVGIG in the germline V gene (reference sequence). Trimming left V 0 bases short and J 5 bases short, with 16 bases between. This CDR3 is built from 15 residues. CDR3 in DNA: TGTGCCTGGAGTGTGATCAGGGTCTCAGTGTATGGCTACACCTTC. This gives the protein CAWSVIRVSVYGYTF.

This sequence joins TRBV5-4 and TRBJ1-2, with unresolved D. The germline V and J ends were trimmed by 4 bases and 5 bases, with 12 bases remaining between them. The germline V gene encodes CDR1 SGHNT and CDR2 YYREEE (reference sequence). This CDR3 spans 13 amino acids. The CDR3 bases are TGTGCCAGCAGCCGTACGGGAGAGTATGGCTACACCTTC. Translating gives CASSRTGEYGYTF.

This chain links TRBV4-2 with TRBJ2-7; 8 bases map to TRBD2. CDR1 is LGHNA and CDR2 is YNFKEQ in the germline V gene. The CDR3 loop spans 16 amino acids. J was trimmed by 5 bases and V by 5 bases; bases with no gene match: 14. The DNA for the CDR3 is TGTGCCAGCAGCTACGGCGTTAGCGGGGTGCTCAACGAGCAGTACTTC. It yields the protein CASSYGVSGVLNEQYF.

This clone was seen once. The chain recombines TRBV6-5 with TRBJ1-2, with D perhaps TRBD1 (6 bases). The CDR3 covers 14 residues. CDR1 and CDR2 from the germline V gene are MNHEY and SVGAGI. Trimming left V 4 bases short and J 3 bases short, with 12 bases between. In DNA, the CDR3 is TGTGCCAGCAGTTTCCAGGGGTGGGACTATGGCTACACCTTC. Amino acid sequence: CASSFQGWDYGYTF.

This clone was counted once. The rearrangement links TRBV2 to TRBJ2-7; TRBD2 aligns across 10 bases. CDR1 is SNHLY and CDR2 is FYNNEI in the germline V gene. The CDR3 sequence is 12 residues long. CDR3 in amino acids: CASKREGQGQYF. The CDR3 DNA follows: TGTGCTTCCAAGCGGGAGGGCCAAGGGCAGTACTTC.

The rearrangement joins TRBV11-2 to TRBJ1-1; no reliable D call. Trimming removed 5 bases from V and 0 bases from J, with 13 bases in between. This CDR3 region has 15 residues. Germline V gene data show CDR1 as SGHAT and CDR2 as FQNNGV. CDR3 bases: TGTGCCAGCAGCGACCCGGGAGGGATGAACACTGAAGCTTTCTTT. The encoded protein is CASSDPGGMNTEAFF.

V is TRBV3-1 (or the pseudogene TRBV3-2) and J is TRBJ1-5; TRBD1 is a possible D gene (5 bases). The germline gives CDR1 LGHDT, CDR2 YNNKEL (reference sequence). The CDR3 sequence is 13 residues long. V lost 2 bases, J lost 7 bases, and 9 bases lay in between. CDR3 in DNA: TGTGCCAGCAGCCAACAGGGATGGCAGCCCCAGCATTTT. Amino acids: CASSQQGWQPQHF.

V gene TRBV7-9 combines with J gene TRBJ1-3; 7 bases line up with TRBD1. Trimming took 5 bases from V and 4 from J; bases not matched to a gene: 8. CDR3 length equals 15 residues. Germline CDR1 reads SEHNR; CDR2 reads FQNEAQ (reference sequence). CDR3 amino acids: CASSPQQGEGNTIYF. In DNA, the CDR3 is TGTGCCAGCAGCCCCCAGCAGGGGGAAGGAAACACCATATATTTT.

This rearrangement joins TRBV6-5 to TRBJ2-3; TRBD1 agrees at 7 bases. This CDR3 is built from 15 residues. Germline V gene data show CDR1 as MNHEY and CDR2 as SVGAGI. V lost 6 bases to trimming and J lost 0 bases; unmatched junction nucleotides: 6. The chain's CDR3 is CASSRTGTSTDTQYF. The DNA for the CDR3 is TGTGCCAGCAGCCGGACAGGAACTAGCACAGATACGCAGTATTTT.

The chain links TRBV5-6 to TRBJ2-5; the D gene is possibly TRBD2 (6 bases). V was clipped by 4 bases and J by 1 base, with 11 bases between them. The length of the CDR3 is 14 residues. The germline gives CDR1 SGHDT, CDR2 YYEEEE. CDR3 protein: CASSPGLLQETQYF. The CDR3 bases are TGTGCCAGCAGCCCGGGACTTCTCCAAGAGACCCAGTACTTC.

This chain links TRBV5-1 with TRBJ1-1; D is possibly TRBD1 (5 bases). The V gene's germline CDR1 is SGHRS and CDR2 YFSETQ. This CDR3 comprises 13 residues. V was trimmed by 0 bases and J by 8 bases, leaving 11 bases between them. DNA for the CDR3: TGCGCCAGCAGCTTGGATACAGGACGAGAAGCTTTCTTT. It codes for CASSLDTGREAFF.

The chain links TRBV19 to TRBJ2-1, with TRBD2 matching over 12 bases. CDR1 and CDR2 from the germline V gene are LNHDA and SQIVND (reference sequence). Trimming took 5 bases from V and 0 from J; bases not matched to a gene: 8. The CDR3 contains 18 residues. The CDR3 reads CASSAWLAGGSSYNEQFF. The CDR3 nucleotides read TGTGCCAGTAGTGCCTGGCTAGCGGGAGGGAGCTCCTACAATGAGCAGTTCTTC.

This clone has a handful of counts. The chain joins TRBV9 to TRBJ1-1; D gene ambiguous. V lost 3 bases to trimming and J lost 6 bases, with 24 bases between them. Germline V gives CDR1 SGDLS, CDR2 YYNGEE. The CDR3 covers 17 residues. The CDR3 DNA sequence: TGTGCCAGCAGCGACCCCCGGCAGGCAGTTTTCAGTCCTGAAGCTTTCTTT. Its translation is CASSDPRQAVFSPEAFF.

This chain links TRBV10-3 with TRBJ1-5; 9 bases map to TRBD1. Unmatched junction bases numbered 3, after V lost 5 bases and J lost 1 base. The CDR3 loop spans 15 amino acids. The germline gives CDR1 ENHRY, CDR2 SYGVKD. CDR3: CAISTGTGSNQPQHF. The CDR3 bases are TGTGCCATCAGTACCGGGACAGGGAGCAATCAGCCCCAGCATTTT.

The chain recombines TRBV7-2 with TRBJ1-2, with TRBD1 matching over 7 bases. Germline V gives CDR1 SGHTA, CDR2 FQGNSA. This CDR3 is 16 amino acids long. V lost 4 bases and J lost 4; bases outside the gene matches: 12. Written as DNA, the CDR3 is TGTGCCAGCAGCTCAGTGGGACAGACTTACGGCTATGGCTACACCTTC. Encoded protein: CASSSVGQTYGYGYTF.

The chain recombines TRBV27 with TRBJ2-2; weak D call: TRBD1 (6 bases). V lost 4 bases and J 0 bases, leaving 15 bases between the germline ends. This CDR3 spans 17 amino acids. From germline, CDR1 is MNHEY and CDR2 SMNVEV (reference sequence). DNA for the CDR3: TGTGCCAGCAGTTCCAGGCGAGAGGGGGCGAACACCGGGGAGCTGTTTTTT. This sequence encodes CASSSRREGANTGELFF.

The chain combines TRBV24-1 with TRBJ2-1; a weak D match, TRBD1 (6 bases). This CDR3 has 11 residues. The germline V and J ends were trimmed by 4 bases and 14 bases, with 11 bases remaining between them. The germline CDR1 and CDR2 sequences are KGHDR and SFDVKD. The DNA of the CDR3 is TGTGCCACCAGTGACGACAGGAGGAAGTTCTTC. Translation gives CATSDDRRKFF.

CDR3 sequence (DNA): TGTGCCAGCAGTGAAGCGATTAGCAGTGACCAGCCCCAGCATTTT. Its protein is CASSEAISSDQPQHF. V and J are TRBV2 and TRBJ1-5; no clear D. V lost 0 bases to trimming and J lost 7 bases, with 13 bases between them. CDR1 is SNHLY, CDR2 FYNNEI, per germline. The CDR3 totals 15 residues. Combining the CDR3 with reference TRBV2 and TRBJ1-5 gives the whole variable domain EPEVTQTPSHQVTQMGQEVILRCVPISNHLYFYWYRQILGQKVEFLVSFYNNEISEKSEIFDDQFSVERPDGSNFTLKIRSTKLEDSAMYFCASSEAISSDQPQHFGDGTRLSIL.

About this clone: The same CDR3 is also encoded by other DNA sequences in this sample. CDR3 amino acids: CASSPRQVNTEAFF. The CDR3 DNA reads TGTGCCAGCTCACCTCGACAGGTGAACACTGAAGCTTTCTTT. This chain links TRBV18 with TRBJ1-1, with D maybe TRBD1 (6 bases). CDR1 is KGHSH and CDR2 is LQKENI in the germline V gene. The CDR3 extends over 14 amino acids. V was trimmed by 3 bases and J by 0 bases, leaving 8 bases between them.

This sequence joins TRBV5-4 and TRBJ2-7, with 7 bases aligning to TRBD1. The CDR3 has 16 residues. CDR1 and CDR2 (germline): SGHNT, YYREEE (reference sequence). V shed 4 bases, J shed 3 bases, and the junction held 13 bases outside the gene matches. This chain's CDR3 is CASSPPGTEGYYEQYF. CDR3 DNA sequence: TGTGCCAGCAGCCCCCCTGGGACAGAGGGGTACTACGAGCAGTACTTC.

The chain uses TRBV5-1 and TRBJ1-1; 9 bases are a match to TRBD1. The junction had 6 bases not matched to a gene; V was cut back by 6 bases and J by 3 bases. The CDR3 runs to 14 residues. The germline V gene has CDR1 SGHRS and CDR2 YFSETQ. The CDR3 DNA follows: TGCGCCAGCACCCCCGGGACAGGGTACACTGAAGCTTTCTTT. Translated: CASTPGTGYTEAFF.

This clone was picked up one time. The rearrangement uses TRBV7-9 and TRBJ2-5; possibly TRBD2 for D (5 bases). The germline CDR1 and CDR2 sequences are SEHNR and FQNEAQ (reference sequence). V was trimmed by 0 bases and J by 2 bases, leaving 7 bases between them. CDR3 size: 14 residues. CDR3 DNA sequence: TGTGCCAGCAGCTTAGCTCGGGAACAAGAGACCCAGTACTTC. Its protein is CASSLAREQETQYF.

The chain carries TRBV3-1 (or the pseudogene TRBV3-2) and TRBJ2-7; the match to TRBD2 covers 8 bases. The V segment lost 1 base and the J segment 3 bases; nucleotides outside the gene matches: 5. Germline lookup yields CDR1 LGHDT and CDR2 YNNKEL (reference sequence). The CDR3 length is 15 residues. CDR3 residues: CASSQGSGNGYEQYF. The CDR3 bases are TGTGCCAGCAGCCAAGGTAGCGGGAATGGCTACGAGCAGTACTTC.

The V gene is TRBV9, the J gene TRBJ1-1; 7 bases are a match to TRBD1. The CDR3 covers 14 residues. J was trimmed by 3 bases and V by 3 bases; bases with no gene match: 5. Germline-derived CDR1 and CDR2 are SGDLS and YYNGEE. CDR3 amino acids: CASSATGPDTEAFF. The DNA of the CDR3 is TGTGCCAGCAGCGCGACAGGGCCCGACACTGAAGCTTTCTTT.

CDR3 loop: CASSIGSQETQYF. DNA of the CDR3: TGTGCCAGTAGTATAGGCAGCCAAGAGACCCAGTACTTC. J is TRBJ2-5 and V is TRBV19; D gene unclear. CDR1 and CDR2 from the germline V gene are LNHDA and SQIVND (reference sequence). V was shortened by 1 base and J by 1 base, with 4 bases between the two germline ends. CDR3 length equals 13 residues. The full variable domain, with the rest looked up from reference TRBV19 and TRBJ2-5, is DGGITQSPKYLFRKEGQNVTLSCEQNLNHDAMYWYRQDPGQGLRLIYYSQIVNDFQKGDIAEGYSVSREKKESFPLTVTSAQKNPTAFYLCASSIGSQETQYFGPGTRLLVL.

V usage is TRBV5-4 and J usage is TRBJ1-2, with a possible D match to TRBD1 (5 bases). The V gene lost 5 bases and the J gene lost 2 bases, with 13 bases spanning the gap. Germline CDR1 SGHNT, CDR2 YYREEE (reference sequence). The CDR3 totals 14 residues. CDR3 bases: TGTGCCAGCAGGCCAGGGAAGGGGAACTATGGCTACACCTTC. Translated: CASRPGKGNYGYTF.

The genes are TRBV15 and TRBJ1-3; D is ambiguous. This CDR3 has 14 residues. Germline V gene lookup returns CDR1 LNHNV and CDR2 YYDKDF (reference sequence). Trimming shortened V by 0 bases and J by 4 bases, and 7 bases separated the two germline ends. CDR3 in amino acids: CATSRDPSGNTIYF. The CDR3 bases are TGTGCCACCAGCAGAGATCCGTCCGGAAACACCATATATTTT.

The chain couples TRBV7-8 to TRBJ2-1; D might be TRBD2 (5 bases). Germline CDR1 and CDR2: SGHVS and FQNEAQ. The CDR3 spans 15 residues. V lost 3 bases and J lost 7, with 16 bases in between. This chain's CDR3 is CASSLGSPRGNEQFF. CDR3 bases: TGTGCCAGCAGCTTGGGTAGCCCGAGAGGGAATGAGCAGTTCTTC.